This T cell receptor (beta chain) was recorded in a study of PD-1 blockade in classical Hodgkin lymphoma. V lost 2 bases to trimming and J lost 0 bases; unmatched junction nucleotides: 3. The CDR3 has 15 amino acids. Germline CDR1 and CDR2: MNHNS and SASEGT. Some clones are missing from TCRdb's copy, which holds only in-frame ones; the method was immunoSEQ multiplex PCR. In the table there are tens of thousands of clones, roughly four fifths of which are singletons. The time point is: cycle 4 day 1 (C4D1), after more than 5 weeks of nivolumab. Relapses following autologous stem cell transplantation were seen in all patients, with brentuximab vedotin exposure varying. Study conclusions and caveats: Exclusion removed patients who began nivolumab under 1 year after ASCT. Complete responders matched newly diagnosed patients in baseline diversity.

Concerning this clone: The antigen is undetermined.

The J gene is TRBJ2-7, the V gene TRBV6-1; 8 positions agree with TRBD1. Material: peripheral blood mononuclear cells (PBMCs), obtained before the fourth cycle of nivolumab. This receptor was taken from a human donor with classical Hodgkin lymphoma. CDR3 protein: CASSELDRVSYEQYF. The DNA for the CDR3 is TGTGCCAGCAGTGAATTGGACAGGGTCTCCTACGAGCAGTACTTC.